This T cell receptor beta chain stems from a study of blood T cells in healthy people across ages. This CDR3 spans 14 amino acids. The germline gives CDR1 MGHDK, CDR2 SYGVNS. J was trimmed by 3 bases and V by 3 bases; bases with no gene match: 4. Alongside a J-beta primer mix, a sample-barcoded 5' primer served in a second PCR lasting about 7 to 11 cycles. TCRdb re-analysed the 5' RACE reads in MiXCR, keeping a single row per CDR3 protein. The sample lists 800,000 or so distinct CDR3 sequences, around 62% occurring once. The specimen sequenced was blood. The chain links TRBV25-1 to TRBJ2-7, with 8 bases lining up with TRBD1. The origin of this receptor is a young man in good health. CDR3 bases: TGTGCCAGCAGTGATTGGGGACAGGACTACGAGCAGTACTTC. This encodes CASSDWGQDYEQYF.